The next 2 T cell receptor delta chains were all read from a single sample in a study of gamma-delta chains in newborns, infants, children. TCRdb called clones anew from the reads with CATT. The profile shows about 6,900 delta-chain clones, approximately 2.1% of them singletons. Sequencing was done on a sample of blood. All receptors derive from a child who was a newborn, infant or young child, either healthy, febrile or measles-vaccinated (not recorded which).

Worth noting for this clone: TCRdb lists the protein of a much larger clone for this DNA, which differs at residue 11, so this is likely a read error; the protein given here is translated from the DNA itself. The DNA for the CDR3 is TGTGCCTGTGACATACTGGGGGATACGGTCCCCTGGGACACCCGACAGATGTTTTTC. This sequence encodes CACDILGDTVPWDTRQMFF. V is TRDV2 and J is TRDJ3, with 13 bases aligning to TRDD3. V lost 2 bases, J lost 2 bases, and 5 bases stayed unmatched. This CDR3 is built from 19 residues. Germline CDR1 and CDR2: GEAIGNYY and EKD.

As concerns this clone: Germline and junction disagree at one end, which may indicate a read error. Other DNA sequences of this sample code for an identical CDR3. The CDR3 reads CACDTEGDASSWDTRQMFF. For the CDR3, the DNA is TGTGCTTGTGACACCGAGGGGGATGCGAGCTCCTGGGACACCCGACAGATGTTTTTC. The chain is built from TRDV2 and TRDJ3; 7 bases are a match to TRDD3. The length of the CDR3 is 19 residues. In germline, CDR1 is GEAIGNYY, CDR2 EKD.